One sample yielded the 19 T cell receptor beta chains listed below, sequenced in a study of a mutant IDH1 vaccine in newly diagnosed glioma. No cognate antigen is known for these TCRs. Data came from immunoSEQ multiplex PCR; TCRdb stores just in-frame clones and leaves some out. The sample contains 50,000 to 70,000 clones, about 90% of which appear only once. Time point denoted: week 35, safety follow-up. Each dose of the vaccine consisted of 300 ug of mutant IDH1 20-mer peptide, with topical imiquimod. This specimen consisted of PBMCs, obtained from a glioma patient whose treatment included an IDH1 peptide vaccine. Source of these receptors: a man aged 35-49 years with glioma.

This chain links TRBV27 with TRBJ2-7; no firm D call. Germline V gene sequence: CDR1 MNHEY, CDR2 SMNVEV (reference sequence). Trimming took 3 bases from V and 3 from J, leaving 9 bases between them. The CDR3 has 13 residues. CDR3 sequence reads: CASSLSFGYEQYF. The CDR3 DNA is TGTGCCAGCAGTTTGTCGTTTGGCTACGAGCAGTACTTC.

This clone was observed once. The chain couples TRBV23-1 to TRBJ2-7; D is undetermined. TRBV23-1 is sorted into the ORF group, with uncertain function. The CDR3 loop spans 14 amino acids. V was shortened by 5 bases and J by 1 base, with 12 bases between the two germline ends. The CDR3 DNA is TGCGCCAGCAGTAGACCTCCTTCTTCCTACGAGCAGTACTTC. Its protein is CASSRPPSSYEQYF.

In DNA, the CDR3 is TGTGCCAGCAGCTTAGTTCCGGTGGGAGGGTCCTATGGCTACACCTTC. This translates into CASSLVPVGGSYGYTF. The chain couples TRBV7-9 to TRBJ1-2; no clear D gene. There are 16 residues in the CDR3. V lost 1 base to trimming and J lost 4 bases, with 16 bases between them. Germline CDR1 is SEHNR and CDR2 is FQNEAQ (reference sequence).

This clone appeared once. This chain links TRBV6-5 with TRBJ1-4; weak D call: TRBD1 (6 bases). This CDR3 spans 15 amino acids. CDR1 is MNHEY and CDR2 is SVGAGI in the germline V gene. V lost 5 bases and J lost 6, with 16 bases in between. CDR3 DNA sequence: TGTGCCAGCAGTCCCAGGGGAGTTTCCGATGAAAAACTGTTTTTT. This gives the protein CASSPRGVSDEKLFF.

This clone showed up just once. The gene calls are TRBV2 and TRBJ1-1; D ambiguous. Trimming pared 11 bases from V and 0 bases from J, leaving 13 bases between. The CDR3 runs to 13 residues. CDR1 and CDR2 from the germline V gene are SNHLY and FYNNEI. The DNA of the CDR3 is TGTGCCCTATGGGTCAGATTGAACACTGAAGCTTTCTTT. As protein: CALWVRLNTEAFF.

The V call is TRBV9, the J call TRBJ1-5; possibly TRBD1 for D (6 bases). Trimming cost V 3 bases and J 4 bases, with 14 bases left between them. There are 15 residues in the CDR3. Germline V gives CDR1 SGDLS, CDR2 YYNGEE. The CDR3 region is CASSEGGGMNQPQHF. The CDR3 nucleotides read TGTGCCAGCAGCGAGGGGGGAGGGATGAATCAGCCCCAGCATTTT.

The rearrangement joins TRBV19 to TRBJ2-7; 8 bases line up with TRBD2. Germline CDR1 is LNHDA and CDR2 is SQIVND (reference sequence). With V trimmed by 5 bases and J by 4 bases, 4 bases remained unmatched. The CDR3 covers 13 residues. The CDR3 reads CASSWLAGYEQYF. As DNA, the CDR3 is TGTGCCAGTAGTTGGCTAGCGGGTTACGAGCAGTACTTC. Using reference TRBV19 and TRBJ2-7 for the parts outside the CDR3, the full variable domain is DGGITQSPKYLFRKEGQNVTLSCEQNLNHDAMYWYRQDPGQGLRLIYYSQIVNDFQKGDIAEGYSVSREKKESFPLTVTSAQKNPTAFYLCASSWLAGYEQYFGPGTRLTVT.

This clone was seen a few times. This chain's CDR3 is CAISTTGLPGYTF. In DNA form, the CDR3 reads TGTGCCATCAGCACAACAGGGCTACCTGGCTACACCTTC. The chain couples TRBV10-3 to TRBJ1-2, with D possibly matching TRBD1 (6 bases). The V and J ends lost 6 bases and 7 bases respectively, with 15 bases between them. Germline assignment: CDR1 ENHRY and CDR2 SYGVKD. This CDR3 region has 13 residues.

The chain joins TRBV12-5 to TRBJ1-5; no clear D gene. Trimming stripped 6 bases from V and 3 bases from J, with 18 bases between. Germline V CDR1 and CDR2: LGHNT, FRNRAP. The length of the CDR3 is 16 residues. The CDR3 reads CASGFGDLWNNQPQHF. DNA of the CDR3: TGTGCTAGTGGGTTCGGTGACCTTTGGAACAATCAGCCCCAGCATTTT. Variable domain in full (rest from reference TRBV12-5 and TRBJ1-5): DARVTQTPRHKVTEMGQEVTMRCQPILGHNTVFWYRQTMMQGLELLAYFRNRAPLDDSGMPKDRFSAEMPDATLATLKIQPSEPRDSAVYFCASGFGDLWNNQPQHFGDGTRLSIL.

The V gene is TRBV5-1, the J gene TRBJ2-2; TRBD1 matches 11 bases. Germline V gene lookup returns CDR1 SGHRS and CDR2 YFSETQ. Losses at the gene ends were 4 bases for V and 7 bases for J; bases not matched to a gene: 9. CDR3 size: 16 residues. The CDR3 here is CASSPGGTGGIGELFF. Here the CDR3 DNA reads TGCGCCAGCAGCCCAGGCGGGACAGGGGGTATCGGGGAGCTGTTTTTT.

The CDR3 sequence: CASIPGTGGRTDTQYF. DNA for the CDR3: TGCGCCAGCATTCCGGGGACAGGGGGCCGGACAGATACGCAGTATTTT. The chain links TRBV5-1 to TRBJ2-3; TRBD1 aligns across 12 bases. Trimming at V came to 6 bases and at J to 3 bases, leaving 8 bases not matched to a gene. Germline loops: CDR1 SGHRS, CDR2 YFSETQ. This CDR3 contains 16 residues. Supplemented by reference TRBV5-1 and TRBJ2-3, the full variable domain reads KAGVTQTPRYLIKTRGQQVTLSCSPISGHRSVSWYQQTPGQGLQFLFEYFSETQRNKGNFPGRFSGRQFSNSRSEMNVSTLELGDSALYLCASIPGTGGRTDTQYFGPGTRLTVL.

The chain has TRBV6-5 and TRBJ2-7; tentatively, D is TRBD1 (5 bases). Germline V gene data show CDR1 as MNHEY and CDR2 as SVGAGI. The CDR3 sequence is 15 residues long. V lost 2 bases to trimming and J lost 0 bases, with 11 bases between them. Here the CDR3 DNA reads TGTGCCAGCAGTTACGGGGCGGCCAGCTCCTACGAGCAGTACTTC. It encodes CASSYGAASSYEQYF.

This chain connects TRBV5-6 to TRBJ2-2; 8 nucleotides agree with TRBD2. Germline CDR1 is SGHDT and CDR2 is YYEEEE. With 5 bases clipped from V and 4 bases from J, the junction kept 4 bases outside the gene matches. The CDR3 runs to 14 residues. The CDR3 region has the DNA TGTGCCAGCAGGATGCGGGGGGTCACCGGGGAGCTGTTTTTT. Translated, it gives CASRMRGVTGELFF. The variable domain in full, with the rest retrieved from reference TRBV5-6 and TRBJ2-2, is DAGVTQSPTHLIKTRGQQVTLRCSPKSGHDTVSWYQQALGQGPQFIFQYYEEEERQRGNFPDRFSGHQFPNYSSELNVNALLLGDSALYLCASRMRGVTGELFFGEGSRLTVL.

This clone showed up just once. The CDR3 DNA is TGTGCCAGCAGCGTAGTTTTGGGGTTGAGCAAAAACATTCAGTACTTC. Amino acid sequence: CASSVVLGLSKNIQYF. This sequence joins TRBV9 and TRBJ2-4; D call uncertain. This CDR3 is 16 amino acids long. The germline V gene encodes CDR1 SGDLS and CDR2 YYNGEE. Trimming pared 0 bases from V and 3 bases from J, leaving 13 bases between.

The chain uses TRBV19 and TRBJ2-1; 7 bases are a match to TRBD2. The junction had 7 bases not matched to a gene; V was cut back by 2 bases and J by 6 bases. Looked up from germline, CDR1 is LNHDA and CDR2 is SQIVND (reference sequence). This CDR3 is 15 amino acids long. CDR3: CASSISRLAVNEQFF. The DNA of the CDR3 is TGTGCCAGTAGTATATCCAGGCTAGCGGTCAATGAGCAGTTCTTC.

The CDR3 DNA reads as TGTGCCAGTAGTATGGGGACAGGGGGTGGTAGCAATCAGCCCCAGCATTTT. It yields the protein CASSMGTGGGSNQPQHF. The gene calls are TRBV19 and TRBJ1-5, with 11 nucleotides matching TRBD1. The V and J ends lost 3 bases and 0 bases, in that order; junction bases with no gene match: 4. CDR3 length equals 17 residues. Germline V gives CDR1 LNHDA, CDR2 SQIVND (reference sequence).

The chain uses TRBV29-1 and TRBJ2-2, with 8 bases aligning to TRBD1. The CDR3 spans 15 residues. Losses at the gene ends were 6 bases for V and 1 base for J; bases not matched to a gene: 7. Germline V lookup: CDR1 SQVTM, CDR2 ANQGSEA. This CDR3 reads CSVDPGTGNTGELFF. In nucleotides, the CDR3 is TGCAGCGTAGACCCCGGGACAGGGAACACCGGGGAGCTGTTTTTT.

The chain is built from TRBV7-2 and TRBJ2-6; TRBD1 might be the D (5 bases). V gave up 5 bases and J gave up 2 bases, with 7 bases separating them. There are 14 residues in the CDR3. The V gene's germline CDR1 is SGHTA and CDR2 FQGNSA. CDR3 residues: CASSAGPGANVLTF. For the CDR3, the DNA is TGTGCCAGCAGCGCAGGGCCTGGGGCCAACGTCCTGACTTTC.

This sequence joins TRBV5-1 and TRBJ1-4; D may be TRBD1 (5 bases). Looked up from germline, CDR1 is SGHRS and CDR2 is YFSETQ. This CDR3 contains 16 residues. V lost 4 bases to trimming and J lost 8 bases, with 21 bases between them. CDR3 in amino acids: CASSRAPTGGDEKLFF. DNA of the CDR3: TGCGCCAGCAGCCGGGCTCCAACGGGAGGGGACGAAAAACTGTTTTTT.